This TCR beta chain was obtained from a study of T cell repertoires in cytomegalovirus infection. A word on this clonotype: The germline gene is not matched at one end of the junction; a read error may be the cause.

TCRdb re-analysed the reads in MiXCR, keeping a single row per CDR3 protein. The profile shows roughly 180,000 distinct CDR3 sequences, 28% of them singletons. This sequence was found in a human donor in good health (CMV status not recorded). Some clones in this sample may be carry-over from other donors' samples. The sequencing input was PBMCs.

CDR3 coding DNA: TGCAGTGCGCACGTGGACTTCACAGCTACGCAGTATTTT. Protein product: CSAHVDFTATQYF. The V gene is TRBV20-1, the J gene TRBJ2-3, with D maybe TRBD2 (5 bases). CDR1 is DFQATT, CDR2 SNEGSKA, per germline (reference sequence). The CDR3 has 13 amino acids.